This T cell receptor (beta chain) was sequenced during a study of blood T cell repertoires in COVID-19. This clone has just a few counts. Some clones are missing from TCRdb's copy, which holds only in-frame ones; the method was immunoSEQ multiplex PCR. The sample holds around 170,000 clones; roughly 90% are singletons and the top ten take about 3%. This CDR3 comprises 16 residues. V shed 4 bases and J 4 bases; nucleotides not matched to a gene: 10. Per germline, CDR1 SGHVS and CDR2 FNYEAQ. The sequenced material came from peripheral blood. The sequence derives from a man between 60 and 75 years old with acute or convalescent COVID-19. The V gene is TRBV7-6, the J gene TRBJ2-7; TRBD1 matches 10 bases. The CDR3 nucleotides are TGTGCCAGCAGCTCGAGAGGGAGACAGGGGGCTTACGAGCAGTACTTC. This gives the protein CASSSRGRQGAYEQYF.